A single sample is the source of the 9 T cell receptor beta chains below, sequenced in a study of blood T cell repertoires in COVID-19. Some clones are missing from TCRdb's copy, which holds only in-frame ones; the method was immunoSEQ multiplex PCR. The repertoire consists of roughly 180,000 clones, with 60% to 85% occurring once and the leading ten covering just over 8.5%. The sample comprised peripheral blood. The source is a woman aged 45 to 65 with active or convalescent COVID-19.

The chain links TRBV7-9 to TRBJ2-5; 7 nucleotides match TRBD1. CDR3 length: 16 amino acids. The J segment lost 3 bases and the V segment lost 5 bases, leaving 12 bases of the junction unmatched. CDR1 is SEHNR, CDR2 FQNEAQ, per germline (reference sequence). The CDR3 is CASSERPGQKKETQYF. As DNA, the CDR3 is TGTGCCAGCAGCGAAAGACCGGGACAGAAAAAAGAGACCCAGTACTTC.

The CDR3 region is CASSLGQGMTNEKLFF. In DNA form, the CDR3 reads TGTGCCAGCAGCTTAGGACAGGGGATGACTAATGAAAAACTGTTTTTT. This chain joins TRBV7-8 and TRBJ1-4; 8 nucleotides agree with TRBD1. J was trimmed by 2 bases and V by 1 base; bases with no gene match: 3. The germline V gene has CDR1 SGHVS and CDR2 FQNEAQ. The CDR3 length is 16 residues.

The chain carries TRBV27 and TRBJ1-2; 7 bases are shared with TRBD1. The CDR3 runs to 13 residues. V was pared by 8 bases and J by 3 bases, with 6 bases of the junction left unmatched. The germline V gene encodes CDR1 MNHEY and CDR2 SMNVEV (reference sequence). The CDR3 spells CASWDSLHYGYTF. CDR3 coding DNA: TGTGCCAGCTGGGACAGCCTTCACTATGGCTACACCTTC.

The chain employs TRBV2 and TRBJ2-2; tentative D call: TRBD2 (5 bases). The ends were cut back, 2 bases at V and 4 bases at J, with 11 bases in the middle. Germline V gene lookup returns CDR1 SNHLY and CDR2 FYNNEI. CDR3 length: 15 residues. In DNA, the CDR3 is TGTGCCAGCAGTGAAAAGCTAGCTCCCACCGGGGAGCTGTTTTTT. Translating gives CASSEKLAPTGELFF.

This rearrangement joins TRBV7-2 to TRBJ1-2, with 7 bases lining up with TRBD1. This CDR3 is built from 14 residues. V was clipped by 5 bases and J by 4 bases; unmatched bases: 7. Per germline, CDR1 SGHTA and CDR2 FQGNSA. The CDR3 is CASSLGQEIYGYTF. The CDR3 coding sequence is TGTGCCAGCAGCCTCGGACAGGAGATCTATGGCTACACCTTC.

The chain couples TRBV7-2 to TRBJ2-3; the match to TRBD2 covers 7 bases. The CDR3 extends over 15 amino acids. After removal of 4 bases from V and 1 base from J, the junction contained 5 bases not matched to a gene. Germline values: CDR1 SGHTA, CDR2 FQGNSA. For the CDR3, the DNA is TGTGCCAGCAGCTCTAGCGGAACACGCACAGATACGCAGTATTTT. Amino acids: CASSSSGTRTDTQYF.

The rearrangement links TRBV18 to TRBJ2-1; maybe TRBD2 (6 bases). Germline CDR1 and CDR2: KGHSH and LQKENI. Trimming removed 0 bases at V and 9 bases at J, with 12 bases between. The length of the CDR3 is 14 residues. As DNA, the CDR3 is TGTGCCAGCTCACCACCCCAACTAGCTCTTGAGCAGTTCTTC. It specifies CASSPPQLALEQFF.

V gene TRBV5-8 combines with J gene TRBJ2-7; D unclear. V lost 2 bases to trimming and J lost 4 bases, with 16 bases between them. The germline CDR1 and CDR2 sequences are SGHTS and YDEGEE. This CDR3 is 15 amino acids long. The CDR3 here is CASSFRSYRVYEQYF. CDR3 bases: TGTGCCAGCAGCTTTAGGTCTTACCGGGTTTACGAGCAGTACTTC.

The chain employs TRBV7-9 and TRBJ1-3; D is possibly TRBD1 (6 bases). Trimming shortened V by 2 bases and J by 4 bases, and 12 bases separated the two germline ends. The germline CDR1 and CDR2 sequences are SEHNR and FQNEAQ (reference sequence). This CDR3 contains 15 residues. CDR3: CASSLPDRRGNTIYF. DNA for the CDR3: TGTGCCAGCAGCTTACCAGACAGGAGAGGAAACACCATATATTTT.